The 5 T cell receptor beta chains in this list originate from one sample, sequenced in a study of blood T cell repertoires in COVID-19. Generated by immunoSEQ multiplex PCR, the TCRdb table keeps only in-frame clones and is missing some. Of some 120,000 clones in the sample, around 90% were seen once. Sequencing was done on a sample of peripheral blood. These receptors were collected from a woman in her fifties or sixties with active or convalescent COVID-19.

CDR3 protein: CASMDGLATYEQYF. The CDR3 coding sequence is TGTGCCAGCATGGATGGACTAGCGACCTACGAGCAGTACTTC. This chain connects TRBV28 to TRBJ2-7, with TRBD2 matching 9 bases. Germline CDR1 and CDR2: MDHEN and SYDVKM. Trimming removed 7 bases from V and 2 bases from J; junction bases left unmatched: 6. The CDR3 extends over 14 amino acids.

This clone has a single count. The rearrangement joins TRBV19 to TRBJ1-1; TRBD1 matches 8 bases. This CDR3 is built from 15 residues. V trimming: 4 bases; J trimming: 0 bases; junction bases outside the gene matches: 4. CDR1 is LNHDA and CDR2 is SQIVND in the germline V gene (reference sequence). The CDR3 DNA reads as TGTGCCAGTAGTACACGACAGGGGTTGAACACTGAAGCTTTCTTT. As protein: CASSTRQGLNTEAFF.

The chain uses TRBV2 and TRBJ1-4, with 7 bases identical to TRBD1. CDR1 is SNHLY and CDR2 is FYNNEI in the germline V gene. Germline trimming cut 5 bases from V and 7 bases from J; bases unmatched to any gene: 7. The CDR3 extends over 14 amino acids. The chain's CDR3 is CASSLDRMGEKLFF. As DNA, the CDR3 is TGTGCCAGCAGTTTGGACAGGATGGGTGAAAAACTGTTTTTT.

The chain recombines TRBV6-5 with TRBJ2-1; TRBD1 agrees at 7 bases. CDR3 length equals 15 residues. Germline values: CDR1 MNHEY, CDR2 SVGAGI. Trimming removed 2 bases from V and 4 bases from J; junction bases left unmatched: 5. CDR3 protein: CASSYGTAHYNEQFF. In DNA, the CDR3 is TGTGCCAGCAGTTACGGGACAGCTCATTACAATGAGCAGTTCTTC.

The chain couples TRBV9 to TRBJ2-5; a weak D match, TRBD1 (6 bases). The CDR3 spans 14 residues. Germline V gives CDR1 SGDLS, CDR2 YYNGEE. Trimming left V 0 bases short and J 6 bases short, with 12 bases between. The CDR3 sequence: CASSVGQGIQTQYF. CDR3 bases: TGTGCCAGCAGCGTAGGCCAGGGGATACAGACCCAGTACTTC.